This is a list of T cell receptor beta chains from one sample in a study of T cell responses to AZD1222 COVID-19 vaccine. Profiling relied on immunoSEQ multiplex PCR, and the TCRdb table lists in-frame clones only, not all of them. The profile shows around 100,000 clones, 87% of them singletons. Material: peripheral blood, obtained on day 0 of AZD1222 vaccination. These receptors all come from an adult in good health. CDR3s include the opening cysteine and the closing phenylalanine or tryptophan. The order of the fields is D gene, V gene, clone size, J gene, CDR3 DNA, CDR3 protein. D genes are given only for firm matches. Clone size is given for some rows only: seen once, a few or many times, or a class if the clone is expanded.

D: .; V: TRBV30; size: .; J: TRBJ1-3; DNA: TGTGCCTGGAGCAGGGTAGCTGGAAACACCATATATTTT; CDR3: CAWSRVAGNTIYF
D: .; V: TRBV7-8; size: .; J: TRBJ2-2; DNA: TGTGCCACCCTGGAGGTGAACACCGGGGAGCTGTTTTTT; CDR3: CATLEVNTGELFF
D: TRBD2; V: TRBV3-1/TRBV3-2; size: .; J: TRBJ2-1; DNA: TGTGCCAGCAGCCCCCGGACTAGCGGGTCCTACAATGAGCAGTTCTTC; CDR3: CASSPRTSGSYNEQFF
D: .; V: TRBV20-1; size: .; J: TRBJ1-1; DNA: TGCAGTGCTCCAGGACGCCCGCCCTTCTTT; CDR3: CSAPGRPPFF
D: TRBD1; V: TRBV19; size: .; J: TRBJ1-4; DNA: TGTGCCAGTACCGGACAGGGGGCGACAACTAATGAAAAACTGTTTTTT; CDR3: CASTGQGATTNEKLFF
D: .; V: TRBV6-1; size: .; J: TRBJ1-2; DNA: TGTGCCAGCAGTGAGGGAATACAGGGAGGCTCTTATGGCTACACCTTC; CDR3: CASSEGIQGGSYGYTF
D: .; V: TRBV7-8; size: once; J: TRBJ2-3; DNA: TGTGCCAGCAGCTCGGACGGATCAACAACGCAGTATTTT; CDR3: CASSSDGSTTQYF
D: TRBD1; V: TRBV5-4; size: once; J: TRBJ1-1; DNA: TGTGCCAGCAGCTTGGAGAGACAGGGGGCGTCTGAAGCTTTCTTT; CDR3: CASSLERQGASEAFF
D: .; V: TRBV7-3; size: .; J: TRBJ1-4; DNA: TGTGCCAGCGAACCGCACGGGTGTAGATATGAAAAACTGTTTTTT; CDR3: CASEPHGCRYEKLFF
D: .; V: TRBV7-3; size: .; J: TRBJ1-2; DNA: TGTGCCAGCAGCTCGGACGGAGTTAGGGGCAAGGATGGCTACACCTTC; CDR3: CASSSDGVRGKDGYTF
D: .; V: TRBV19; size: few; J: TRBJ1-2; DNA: TGTGCCAGTAGTATTAAGGGGCTCAGCGGCTACACCTTC; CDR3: CASSIKGLSGYTF
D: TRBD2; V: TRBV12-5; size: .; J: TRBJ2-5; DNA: TGTGCTAGTGGCCCAGGACTAGCGGGAGTAGGGAAGTACTTC; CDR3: CASGPGLAGVGKYF
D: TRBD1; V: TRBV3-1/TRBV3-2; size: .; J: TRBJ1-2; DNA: TGTGCCAGCAGATGGACAGGCGGCTATGGCTACACCTTC; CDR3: CASRWTGGYGYTF
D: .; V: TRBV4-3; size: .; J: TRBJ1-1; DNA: TGCGCCAGTAGCAGGGGTGTGAGGACTGAAGCTTTCTTT; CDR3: CASSRGVRTEAFF
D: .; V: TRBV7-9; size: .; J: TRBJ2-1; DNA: TGTGCCAGCAGCTTCAGAGGGGCGGGGTACAATGAGCAGTTCTTC; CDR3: CASSFRGAGYNEQFF
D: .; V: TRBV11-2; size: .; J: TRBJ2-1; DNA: TGTGCCACCATTCCCGTCGGGGCCACTCATGAGCAGTTCTTC; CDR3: CATIPVGATHEQFF
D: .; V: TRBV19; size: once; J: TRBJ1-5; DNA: TGTGCCAGTAGCTATGGGTACCAGCCCCAGCATTTT; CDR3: CASSYGYQPQHF
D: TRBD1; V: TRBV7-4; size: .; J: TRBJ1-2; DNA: TGTGCCAGCAGCCAAGGGCAGGGGGCTAATTTTAAACAACCACGGAACTATGGCTACACCTTC; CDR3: CASSQGQGANFKQPRNYGYTF
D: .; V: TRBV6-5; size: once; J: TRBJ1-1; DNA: TGTGCCAGCAGTTCCCTTGGGGGGGCGGGCACTGAAGCTTTCTTT; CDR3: CASSSLGGAGTEAFF
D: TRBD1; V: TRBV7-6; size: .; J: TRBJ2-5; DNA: TGTGCCAGCAGCCTGGACCTAGCGGAGAGGGGGACAGGGGAGACCCAGTACTTC; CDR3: CASSLDLAERGTGETQYF
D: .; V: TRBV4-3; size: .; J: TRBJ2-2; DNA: TGCGCCAGCAGCCAGACTTTCGGGGAGCTGTTTTTT; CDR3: CASSQTFGELFF
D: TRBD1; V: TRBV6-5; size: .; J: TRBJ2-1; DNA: TGTGCCAGCAGCCGGGACAGGGGTTCCTACAATGAGCAGTTCTTC; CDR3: CASSRDRGSYNEQFF
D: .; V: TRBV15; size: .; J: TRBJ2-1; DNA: TGTGCCACCAGCTCCCCCGGGGACGGTGCTTTCGAGCAGTTCTTC; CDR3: CATSSPGDGAFEQFF
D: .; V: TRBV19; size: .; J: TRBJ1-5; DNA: TGTGCCAGTAGCCATGACAGGCGCCCTGGGCAGCCCCAGCATTTT; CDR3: CASSHDRRPGQPQHF
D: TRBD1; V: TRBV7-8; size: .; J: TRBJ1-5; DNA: TGTGCCAGCAGCTCGGGGACAGGGAATCAGCCCCAGCATTTT; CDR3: CASSSGTGNQPQHF
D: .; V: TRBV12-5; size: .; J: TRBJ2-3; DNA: TGTGCTAGTGGTTTGTATGGGACAGATACGCAGTATTTT; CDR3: CASGLYGTDTQYF
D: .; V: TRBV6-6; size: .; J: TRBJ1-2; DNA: TGTGCCAGCAGTTACTCTAGGAGGGATAACTATGGCTACACCTTC; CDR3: CASSYSRRDNYGYTF
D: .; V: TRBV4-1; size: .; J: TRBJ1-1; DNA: TGCGCCAGCAGCCAAGAGAAGGTGAAGGGTGAGGGCGCTTTTGAAGCTTTCTTT; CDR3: CASSQEKVKGEGAFEAFF
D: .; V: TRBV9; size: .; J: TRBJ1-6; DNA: TGTGCCAGCAGCGTAGGTTTGGCAGGGTCGGATAATTCACCCCTCCACTTT; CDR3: CASSVGLAGSDNSPLHF
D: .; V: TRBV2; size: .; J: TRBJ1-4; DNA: TGTGCCAGCAGCTTGGACGGGAATGAAAAACTGTTTTTT; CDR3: CASSLDGNEKLFF
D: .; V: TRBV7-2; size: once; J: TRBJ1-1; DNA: TGTGCCAGCAGCTTAAAAGGCCGGGGCGCCGACACTGAAGCTTTCTTT; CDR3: CASSLKGRGADTEAFF
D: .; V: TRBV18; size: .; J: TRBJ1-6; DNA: TGTGCCAGCTCACCTAGCAATAATTCACCCCTCCACTTT; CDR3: CASSPSNNSPLHF
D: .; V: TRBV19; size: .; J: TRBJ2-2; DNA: TGTGCCAGTAGTATAAGCGGGCCCGGGGAGCTGTTTTTT; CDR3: CASSISGPGELFF
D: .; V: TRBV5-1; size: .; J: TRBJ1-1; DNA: TGCGCCAGCAGCTCCAGAGGGGGTGGGACTGAAGCTTTCTTT; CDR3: CASSSRGGGTEAFF
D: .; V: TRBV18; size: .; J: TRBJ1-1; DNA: TGTGCCAGCTCACCGAACAGAGACACTGAAGCTTTCTTT; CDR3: CASSPNRDTEAFF
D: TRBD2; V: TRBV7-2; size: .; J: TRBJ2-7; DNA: TGTGCCAGCAGCTTAATTAGCGGGGGGGCGGGTCCCCCACCCGAGCAGTACTTC; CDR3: CASSLISGGAGPPPEQYF
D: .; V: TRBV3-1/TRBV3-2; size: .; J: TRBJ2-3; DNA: TGTGCCAGCAGCCAAGCCGTGAGAGATACGCAGTATTTT; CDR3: CASSQAVRDTQYF
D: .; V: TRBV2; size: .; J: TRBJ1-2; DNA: TGTGCCAGCCCTGGGTCCCCCCGTCGGGAATATGGCTACACCTTC; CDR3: CASPGSPRREYGYTF
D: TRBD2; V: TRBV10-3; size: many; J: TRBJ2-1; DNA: TGTGCCATCCGGCTAGCGGAAAGCTCCTACAATGAGCAGTTCTTC; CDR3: CAIRLAESSYNEQFF
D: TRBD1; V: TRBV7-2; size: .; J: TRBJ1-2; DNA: TGTGCCAGCAGCTTAGCCGGGGACAGGGGGTATGGCTACACCTTC; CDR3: CASSLAGDRGYGYTF
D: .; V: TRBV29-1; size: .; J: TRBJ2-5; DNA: TGCAGCGTTCTAGACACTGGGGAGACCCAGTACTTC; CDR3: CSVLDTGETQYF
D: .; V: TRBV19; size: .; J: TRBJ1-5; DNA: TGTGCCGGGGGCATCAATCAGCCCCAGCATTTT; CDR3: CAGGINQPQHF
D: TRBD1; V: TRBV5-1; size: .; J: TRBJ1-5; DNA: TGTGCCAGCAGAAAGCGGCAGGGGGCTCGTCAGCCCCAGCATTTT; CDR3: CASRKRQGARQPQHF
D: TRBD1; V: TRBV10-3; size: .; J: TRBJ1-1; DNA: TGTGCCATCAGTGAAAGATGGGACAGCCCTAACACTGAAGCTTTCTTT; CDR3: CAISERWDSPNTEAFF
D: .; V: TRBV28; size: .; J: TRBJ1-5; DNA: TGTGCCAGCAGTTTAGCGTCGGGCAGAGTCAATCAGCCCCAGCATTTT; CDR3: CASSLASGRVNQPQHF
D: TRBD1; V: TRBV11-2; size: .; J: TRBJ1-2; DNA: TGTGCCAGCAGCTGGGGACAGGGGGTCCCAGCCTTC; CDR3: CASSWGQGVPAF
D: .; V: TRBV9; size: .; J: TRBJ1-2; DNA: TGTGCCAGCAGCGTAGGAACAGCCTCCTTCTATGGCTACACCTTC; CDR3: CASSVGTASFYGYTF